One T cell receptor beta chain is described in this entry. Its antigen remains unknown. The DNA is omitted, as the CDR3 cannot be located on it reliably, and the CDR3 follows TCRdb's listing. One entry per CDR3 protein results from TCRdb running MiXCR on the 5' RACE reads. This table has tens of thousands of distinct CDR3 sequences, roughly 28% appearing once. Points from the study as a whole: Tumor Treg TCRs overlapped most with tumor naive CD4+ cells.

Ends included, the CDR3 has 14 residues. Germline V gives CDR1 SQVTM, CDR2 ANQGSEA. The clonotype comes from a female donor with breast cancer. Sequencing was carried out using tumor-infiltrating memory CD4+ T cells sorted from the breast tumor. Regarding subset: memory CD4+ T cells, CD4+CD45RO+CD25-. The genes are TRBV29-1 and TRBJ1-2; the table calls TRBD1, which could not be checked here. CDR3 sequence reads: CSAKGQGRNYGCTF.